The clone carrying this TCR beta chain was recorded a few times. The antigen is not known. The record originates from a study of response to subunit inactivated influenza vaccine. Trimming took 4 bases from V and 1 from J, leaving 15 bases between them. Germline-derived CDR1 and CDR2 are MRHNA and SNTAGT. CDR3 length equals 16 residues. Findings and limits, study-wide: It was suggested by the authors that few new T cells are recruited by each seasonal influenza vaccination.

TCRdb itself ran the RT-PCR reads through MiXCR, one entry per CDR3 protein. The sample carries 650,000 to 850,000 distinct CDR3 sequences, roughly 13% recorded once. The chain links TRBV6-4 to TRBJ2-3; D is ambiguous. Specimen: PBMCs from blood, collected around 14 days before vaccination. The TCR was taken from a man aged 45-65 years who received an inactivated influenza vaccine. CDR3 protein: CASSVSLLTGTDTQYF. CDR3 bases: TGTGCCAGCAGTGTGTCACTACTCACGGGCACAGATACGCAGTATTTT.